The next 29 T cell receptor beta chains were all read from a single sample in a study of cytomegalovirus exposure and HLA in healthy donors. In the PCR, 60 Vbeta and 13 Jbeta primers were used. Generated by immunoSEQ multiplex PCR, the TCRdb table keeps only in-frame clones and is missing some. Of some 110,000 clones in the sample, about 76% were seen once. Sequenced: PBMCs. These receptors were obtained from a woman aged 25-40 years in good health and CMV-seronegative.

The chain is built from TRBV10-1 and TRBJ2-5, with TRBD1 as a possible D gene (6 bases). The CDR3 has 18 amino acids. The ends were cut back, 6 bases at V and 3 bases at J, with 26 bases in the middle. The germline V gene encodes CDR1 WNHNN and CDR2 SYGVQD (reference sequence). CDR3: CASRRPDRSMIPEETQYF. CDR3 nucleotide sequence: TGCGCCAGCAGACGTCCGGACAGATCAATGATCCCTGAAGAGACCCAGTACTTC.

The chain carries TRBV10-1 and TRBJ2-2; maybe TRBD1 (6 bases). The CDR3 sequence is 16 residues long. The germline gives CDR1 WNHNN, CDR2 SYGVQD (reference sequence). V shed 4 bases and J shed 4 bases, with 16 bases lying between them. This chain's CDR3 is CASSASWRGGTGELFF. The CDR3 coding sequence is TGCGCCAGCAGTGCTTCATGGAGAGGGGGCACCGGGGAGCTGTTTTTT.

The V and J genes are TRBV25-1 and TRBJ1-5; D perhaps matches TRBD1 (6 bases). The V end was cut by 6 bases, the J end by 4 bases, with 13 bases between. The CDR3 extends over 14 amino acids. Germline V gives CDR1 MGHDK, CDR2 SYGVNS. CDR3 DNA sequence: TGTGCCAGCAGGCCTACCGGGACAAATCAGCCCCAGCATTTT. Its protein product is CASRPTGTNQPQHF.

This clone was detected once. The rearrangement joins TRBV4-2 to TRBJ1-4; the D gene is possibly TRBD1 (5 bases). CDR1 is LGHNA and CDR2 is YNFKEQ in the germline V gene. Trimming left V 0 bases short and J 4 bases short, with 12 bases between. The CDR3 consists of 16 residues. The CDR3 coding sequence is TGTGCCAGCAGCCAAGATCGGCGGGGGGATAATGAAAAACTGTTTTTT. It codes for CASSQDRRGDNEKLFF.

The rearrangement joins TRBV5-1 to TRBJ2-5, with 10 bases lining up with TRBD2. This CDR3 has 16 amino acids. The J segment lost 4 bases and the V segment lost 0 bases, leaving 6 bases of the junction unmatched. From germline, CDR1 is SGHRS and CDR2 YFSETQ. The CDR3 coding sequence is TGCGCCAGCAGCTTGGCTCTAGCGGGAGAAGGAGAGACCCAGTACTTC. It translates to CASSLALAGEGETQYF.

V is TRBV28 and J is TRBJ1-1, with 7 positions matching TRBD1. J lost 11 bases, V lost 5 bases, and 8 bases had no gene match. Germline CDR1 is MDHEN and CDR2 is SYDVKM. The CDR3 spans 12 residues. For the CDR3, the DNA is TGTGCCAGCAGTCCCCGACAGGGAAAGGCTTTCTTT. Its protein is CASSPRQGKAFF.

The chain recombines TRBV14 with TRBJ2-3, with D uncertain. CDR3 length: 14 residues. The germline gives CDR1 SGHDN, CDR2 FVKESK. V was pared by 1 base and J by 3 bases, with 8 bases between. CDR3 DNA: TGTGCCAGCAGCCAAGTTCAACTGACAGATACGCAGTATTTT. Residues: CASSQVQLTDTQYF.

The V gene is TRBV15, the J gene TRBJ2-7; 9 bases map to TRBD2. Germline lookup yields CDR1 LNHNV and CDR2 YYDKDF (reference sequence). CDR3 length: 17 residues. With 0 bases clipped from V and 0 bases from J, the junction kept 6 bases outside the gene matches. This CDR3 is CATSRDRASGTSYEQYF. For the CDR3, the DNA is TGTGCCACCAGCAGAGATAGGGCTAGCGGGACCTCCTACGAGCAGTACTTC.

Details on this clone: Relative to the germline gene, one junction end is altered; a read error may explain this. The rearrangement links TRBV7-9 to TRBJ2-1; D possibly corresponds to TRBD2 (6 bases). Looked up from germline, CDR1 is SEHNR and CDR2 is FQNEAQ (reference sequence). The CDR3 is made up of 15 amino acids. CDR3 sequence reads: CSSSLSGMAGNEQFF. For the CDR3, the DNA is TGTTCCAGCAGCCTCTCCGGCATGGCGGGGAATGAGCAGTTCTTC.

This clone has just a few counts. The chain combines TRBV28 with TRBJ2-3, with D perhaps matching TRBD2 (5 bases). The V end was cut by 8 bases, the J end by 3 bases, with 15 bases between. The CDR3 covers 14 residues. Germline CDR1 is MDHEN and CDR2 is SYDVKM. The CDR3 sequence: CASAGVYRTDTQYF. CDR3 nucleotides: TGTGCCAGCGCGGGTGTCTATCGGACAGATACGCAGTATTTT.

The chain links TRBV7-9 to TRBJ2-7; D might be TRBD2 (6 bases). This CDR3 is 16 amino acids long. V lost 5 bases to trimming and J lost 0 bases, with 17 bases between them. Per the germline V gene, CDR1 is SEHNR and CDR2 is FQNEAQ (reference sequence). The CDR3 nucleotides are TGTGCCAGCAGCCTTACCCCCGGGAGACCCTCCTACGAGCAGTACTTC. Translation gives CASSLTPGRPSYEQYF.

CDR3 amino acids: CASSLDRGRGYTF. In nucleotides, the CDR3 is TGTGCCAGCAGCTTGGACAGGGGACGCGGCTACACCTTC. The chain joins TRBV11-2 to TRBJ1-2, with 9 bases fitting TRBD1. The germline V gene encodes CDR1 SGHAT and CDR2 FQNNGV. The ends lost 3 bases at V and 8 bases at J; junction bases unmatched: 4. The CDR3 contains 13 residues.

This clone has only a few counts. This chain joins TRBV7-9 and TRBJ2-1, with TRBD2 matching 8 bases. Trimming took 3 bases from V and 4 from J; bases not matched to a gene: 5. This CDR3 contains 15 residues. Germline CDR1 is SEHNR and CDR2 is FQNEAQ (reference sequence). CDR3 residues: CASSLSGRTYNEQFF. As DNA, the CDR3 is TGTGCCAGCAGCTTGAGCGGGAGAACTTACAATGAGCAGTTCTTC.

This clone was counted only a few times. At one end, the junction sequence differs from germline, possibly due to a read error. The chain combines TRBV9 with TRBJ2-5; 11 bases align to TRBD2. The germline V gene encodes CDR1 SGDLS and CDR2 YYNGEE. The CDR3 length is 13 residues. For the CDR3, the DNA is TGTGCCAGCAGGGCGGAGACTAGCGGGATTCAGCACTTC. This sequence encodes CASRAETSGIQHF.

A remark on this clone: A much larger clone sits a single nucleotide away, making a read error possible. The chain is built from TRBV11-3 and TRBJ2-7; tentatively, D is TRBD1 (6 bases). Trimming pared 5 bases from V and 2 bases from J, leaving 7 bases between. Germline lookup yields CDR1 SGHNT and CDR2 YENEEA. The CDR3 is 12 amino acids. CDR3 nucleotide sequence: TGTGCCAGCAGCCGGGACACCTACGAGCAGTACTTC. Residues: CASSRDTYEQYF.

This chain joins TRBV5-5 and TRBJ2-7; a possible D gene is TRBD1 (5 bases). The CDR3 runs 14 residues. The V and J ends lost 2 bases and 4 bases respectively, with 13 bases between them. CDR1 and CDR2 (germline): SGHKS, YYEKEE (reference sequence). The CDR3 protein is CASSLIWQGYEQYF. The CDR3 DNA reads TGTGCCAGCAGCTTAATCTGGCAGGGTTACGAGCAGTACTTC.

This clone was detected only a few times. V is TRBV6-7 and J is TRBJ2-7, with D possibly being TRBD1 (6 bases). TRBV6-7 is an ORF, and what it does is uncertain. Trimming left V 0 bases short and J 0 bases short, with 18 bases between. The CDR3 runs 18 residues. The DNA of the CDR3 is TGTGCCAGCAGTTACTCGCGTCCTGGGGGCCTTAGCTCCTACGAGCAGTACTTC. Protein sequence: CASSYSRPGGLSSYEQYF.

The V call is TRBV4-3, the J call TRBJ1-2; a weak D match, TRBD1 (5 bases). V was cut by 0 bases and J by 5 bases, with 16 bases left in between. The CDR3 is 16 amino acids. Germline assignment: CDR1 LGHNA and CDR2 YSLEER. The CDR3 loop reads CASSQDPPDRLYGYTF. In DNA form, the CDR3 reads TGCGCCAGCAGCCAAGATCCGCCCGACAGATTATATGGCTACACCTTC.

The chain links TRBV25-1 to TRBJ2-1; TRBD2 matches 13 bases. The V gene end was trimmed by 1 base and the J gene end by 0 bases; junction bases not matched to a gene: 0. Germline loops: CDR1 MGHDK, CDR2 SYGVNS. The CDR3 runs 17 residues. The DNA for the CDR3 is TGTGCCAGCAGTGAATGGACTAGCGGGAGCTCCTACAATGAGCAGTTCTTC. Encoded protein: CASSEWTSGSSYNEQFF.

The rearrangement joins TRBV6-1 to TRBJ2-7; D is ambiguous. The CDR3 runs 15 residues. Germline CDR1 is MNHNS and CDR2 is SASEGT. V lost 1 base, J lost 5 bases, and 15 bases lay in between. CDR3 protein: CASSEVPGPGDEQYF. The CDR3 nucleotides are TGTGCCAGCAGTGAAGTCCCAGGCCCAGGCGACGAGCAGTACTTC.

The rearrangement joins TRBV7-9 to TRBJ1-2; D is possibly TRBD1 (5 bases). Germline CDR1 reads SEHNR; CDR2 reads FQNEAQ (reference sequence). V lost 0 bases and J lost 5, with 16 bases in between. The length of the CDR3 is 16 residues. The CDR3 is CASSLALGHGQYGYTF. In DNA, the CDR3 is TGTGCCAGCAGCTTAGCGCTTGGACATGGTCAGTATGGCTACACCTTC.

The V and J genes are TRBV4-3 and TRBJ1-1, with 7 bases that match TRBD1. Trimming at V came to 4 bases and at J to 5 bases, leaving 7 bases not matched to a gene. The CDR3 is made up of 14 amino acids. Germline V gene data show CDR1 as LGHNA and CDR2 as YSLEER. CDR3 coding DNA: TGCGCCAGCAGCCCCACGACAGGGAGAACTGAAGCTTTCTTT. It codes for CASSPTTGRTEAFF.

The V and J genes are TRBV7-6 and TRBJ2-3; 8 nucleotides line up with TRBD2. The CDR3 loop spans 18 amino acids. CDR1 is SGHVS, CDR2 FNYEAQ, per germline. V gave up 1 base and J gave up 1 base; unmatched junction bases: 10. This CDR3 reads CASSLEVAGSPGTDTQYF. The DNA for the CDR3 is TGTGCCAGCAGCTTAGAGGTAGCGGGATCTCCAGGCACAGATACGCAGTATTTT.

This clone was detected once. J is TRBJ2-5 and V is TRBV7-9, with D perhaps TRBD2 (6 bases). Germline lookup yields CDR1 SEHNR and CDR2 FQNEAQ (reference sequence). The CDR3 extends over 13 amino acids. V was clipped by 3 bases and J by 9 bases, with 14 bases between them. CDR3 loop: CASSFDPSGAQYF. The CDR3 DNA reads as TGTGCCAGCAGCTTCGATCCCTCGGGGGCCCAGTACTTC.

J is TRBJ2-5 and V is TRBV28; 8 nucleotides agree with TRBD2. CDR3 length equals 12 residues. V dropped 3 bases and J dropped 11; count of bases not matched to a gene: 5. Germline V gene data show CDR1 as MDHEN and CDR2 as SYDVKM. The CDR3 DNA reads TGTGCCAGCAGTTTCCCCCAGCGGGAGCAGTACTTC. Protein: CASSFPQREQYF.

The V call is TRBV7-9, the J call TRBJ2-1, with TRBD2 matching over 9 bases. The CDR3 contains 17 residues. Germline CDR1 and CDR2: SEHNR and FQNEAQ (reference sequence). The ends lost 5 bases at V and 4 bases at J; junction bases unmatched: 12. CDR3 sequence (DNA): TGTGCCAGCAGCCGACGTGAGACTAGCGGAAAATACAATGAGCAGTTCTTC. Translating gives CASSRRETSGKYNEQFF.

V gene TRBV5-1 combines with J gene TRBJ2-3, with D possibly being TRBD2 (5 bases). Trimming shortened V by 0 bases and J by 2 bases, and 7 bases separated the two germline ends. Germline V gene sequence: CDR1 SGHRS, CDR2 YFSETQ. The CDR3 has 14 amino acids. The CDR3 nucleotides read TGCGCCAGCAGCTTGGCGGACTTCACAGATACGCAGTATTTT. Translation: CASSLADFTDTQYF.

This clone was seen just once. The V call is TRBV30, the J call TRBJ1-1, with 10 bases that match TRBD1. V shed 0 bases, J shed 5 bases, and the junction held 6 bases outside the gene matches. Germline V CDR1 and CDR2: GTSNPN, SVGIG (reference sequence). The CDR3 contains 15 residues. CDR3: CAWSVGQGGITEAFF. CDR3 sequence (DNA): TGTGCCTGGAGTGTTGGACAGGGGGGTATTACTGAAGCTTTCTTT.

The CDR3 here is CASSLSGRGYEQYF. Here the CDR3 DNA reads TGTGCCAGCAGTTTAAGCGGCAGGGGATACGAGCAGTACTTC. The V gene is TRBV27, the J gene TRBJ2-7, with D possibly being TRBD1 (6 bases). Germline V lookup: CDR1 MNHEY, CDR2 SMNVEV (reference sequence). This CDR3 has 14 amino acids. V dropped 2 bases and J dropped 4 bases, with 12 bases sitting between them.